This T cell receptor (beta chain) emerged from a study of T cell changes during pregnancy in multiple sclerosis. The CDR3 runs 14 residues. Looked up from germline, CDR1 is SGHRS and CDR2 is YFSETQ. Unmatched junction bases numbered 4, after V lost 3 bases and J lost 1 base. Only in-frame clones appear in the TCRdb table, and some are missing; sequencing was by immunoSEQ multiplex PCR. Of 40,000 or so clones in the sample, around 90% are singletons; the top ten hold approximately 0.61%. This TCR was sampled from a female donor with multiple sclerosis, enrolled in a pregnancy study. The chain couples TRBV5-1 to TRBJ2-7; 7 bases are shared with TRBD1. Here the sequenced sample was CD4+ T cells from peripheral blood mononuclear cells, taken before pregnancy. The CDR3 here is CASSSQTGSYEQYF. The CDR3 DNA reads TGCGCCAGCAGCTCCCAGACAGGGTCCTACGAGCAGTACTTC.